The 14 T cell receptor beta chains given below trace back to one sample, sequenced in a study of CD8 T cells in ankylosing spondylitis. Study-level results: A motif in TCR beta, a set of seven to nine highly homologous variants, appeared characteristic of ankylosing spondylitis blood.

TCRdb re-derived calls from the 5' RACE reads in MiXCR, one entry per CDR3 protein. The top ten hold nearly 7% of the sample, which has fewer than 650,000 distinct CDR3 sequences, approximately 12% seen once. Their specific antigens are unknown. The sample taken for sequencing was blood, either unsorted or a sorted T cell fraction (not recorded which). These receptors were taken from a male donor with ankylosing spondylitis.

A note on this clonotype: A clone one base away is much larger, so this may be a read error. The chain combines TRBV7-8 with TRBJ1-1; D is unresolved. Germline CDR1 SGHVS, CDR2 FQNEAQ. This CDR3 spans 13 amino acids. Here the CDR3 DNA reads TGTGCCAGCAGCTCTGACAAGAACACTGAACCTTTCTTT. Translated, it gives CASSSDKNTEPFF.

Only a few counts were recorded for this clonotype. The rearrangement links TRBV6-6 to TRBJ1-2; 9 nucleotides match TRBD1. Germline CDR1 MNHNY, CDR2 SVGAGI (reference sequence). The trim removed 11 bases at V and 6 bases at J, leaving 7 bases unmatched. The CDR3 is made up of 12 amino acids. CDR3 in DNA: TGTGCCGTCCGGGACAGGGCCCATGGCTACACCTTC. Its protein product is CAVRDRAHGYTF.

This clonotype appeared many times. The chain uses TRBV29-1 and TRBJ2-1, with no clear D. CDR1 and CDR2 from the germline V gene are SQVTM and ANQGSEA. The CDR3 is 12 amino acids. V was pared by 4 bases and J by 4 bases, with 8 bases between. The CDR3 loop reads CSVGTDYNEQFF. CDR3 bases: TGCAGCGTTGGGACGGATTACAATGAGCAGTTCTTC.

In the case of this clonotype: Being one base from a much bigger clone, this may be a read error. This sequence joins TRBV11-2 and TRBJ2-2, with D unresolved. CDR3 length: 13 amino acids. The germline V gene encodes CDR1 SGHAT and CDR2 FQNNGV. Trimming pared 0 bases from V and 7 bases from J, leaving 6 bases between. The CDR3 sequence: CASSLEFGGELFF. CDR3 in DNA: TGTGCCAGCAGCTTAGAGTTCGGCGGGGAGCTGTTTTTT. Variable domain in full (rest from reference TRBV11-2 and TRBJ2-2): EAGVAQSPRYKIIEKRQSVAFWCNPISGHATLYWYQQILGQGPKLLIQFQNNGVVDDSQLPKDRFSAERLKGVDSTLKIQPAKLEDSAVYLCASSLEFGGELFFGEGSRLTVL.

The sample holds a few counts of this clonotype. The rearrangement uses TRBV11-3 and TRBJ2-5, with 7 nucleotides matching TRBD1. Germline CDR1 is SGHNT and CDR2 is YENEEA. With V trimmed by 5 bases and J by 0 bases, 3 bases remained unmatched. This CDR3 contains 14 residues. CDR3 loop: CASSRGGDQETQYF. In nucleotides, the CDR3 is TGTGCCAGCAGCCGAGGGGGCGACCAAGAGACCCAGTACTTC.

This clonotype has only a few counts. CDR3 residues: CATSDPPEGGQETQYF. As DNA, the CDR3 is TGTGCCACCAGTGATCCCCCAGAGGGGGGTCAAGAGACCCAGTACTTC. This chain joins TRBV24-1 and TRBJ2-5; D tentatively reads TRBD1 or TRBD2 (6 bases each). CDR3 length: 16 residues. Germline V lookup: CDR1 KGHDR, CDR2 SFDVKD. Trimming left V 3 bases short and J 2 bases short, with 15 bases between.

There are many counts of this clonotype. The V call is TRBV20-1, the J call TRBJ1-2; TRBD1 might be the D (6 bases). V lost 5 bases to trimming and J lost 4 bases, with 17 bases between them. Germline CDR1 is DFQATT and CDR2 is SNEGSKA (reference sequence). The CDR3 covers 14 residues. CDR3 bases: TGCAGTGCTGGTTTGCCAGGGGATGGCTATGGCTACACCTTC. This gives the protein CSAGLPGDGYGYTF.

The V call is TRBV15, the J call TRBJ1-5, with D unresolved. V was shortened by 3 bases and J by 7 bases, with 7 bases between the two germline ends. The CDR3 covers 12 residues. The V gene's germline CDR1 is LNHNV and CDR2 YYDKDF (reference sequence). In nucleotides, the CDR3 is TGTGCCACCAGCAGGAACGGGCAGCCCCAGCATTTT. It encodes CATSRNGQPQHF. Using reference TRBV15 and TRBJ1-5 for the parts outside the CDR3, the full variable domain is DAMVIQNPRYQVTQFGKPVTLSCSQTLNHNVMYWYQQKSSQAPKLLFHYYDKDFNNEADTPDNFQSRRPNTSFCFLDIRSPGLGDTAMYLCATSRNGQPQHFGDGTRLSIL.

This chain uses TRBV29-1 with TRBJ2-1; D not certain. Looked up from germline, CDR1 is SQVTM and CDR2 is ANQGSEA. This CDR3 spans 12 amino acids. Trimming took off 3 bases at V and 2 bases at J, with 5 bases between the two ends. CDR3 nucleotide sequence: TGCAGCGTTGATCGAGCCTACAATGAGCAGTTCTTC. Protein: CSVDRAYNEQFF.

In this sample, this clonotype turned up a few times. The CDR3, as DNA: TGTGCCAGCAGTTCCAGGACTAGCGGGAGAACCAATGAGCAGTTCTTC. This encodes CASSSRTSGRTNEQFF. V usage is TRBV12-3 or TRBV12-4 and J usage is TRBJ2-1; 13 bases are a match to TRBD2. The CDR3 sequence is 16 residues long. V lost 4 bases, J lost 6 bases, and 6 bases stayed unmatched.

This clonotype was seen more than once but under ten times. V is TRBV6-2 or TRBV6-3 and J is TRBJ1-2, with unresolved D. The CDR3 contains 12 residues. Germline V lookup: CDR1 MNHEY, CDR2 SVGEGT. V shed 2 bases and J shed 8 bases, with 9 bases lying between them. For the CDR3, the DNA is TGTGCCAGCAGTTACGCAGGTCCGGGCTACACCTTC. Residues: CASSYAGPGYTF.

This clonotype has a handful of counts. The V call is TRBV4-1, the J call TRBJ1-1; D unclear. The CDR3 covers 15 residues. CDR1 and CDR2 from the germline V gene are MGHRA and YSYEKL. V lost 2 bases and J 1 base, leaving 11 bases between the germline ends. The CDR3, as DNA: TGCGCCAGCAGCCAACATCCCCGTACGAACACTGAAGCTTTCTTT. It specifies CASSQHPRTNTEAFF.

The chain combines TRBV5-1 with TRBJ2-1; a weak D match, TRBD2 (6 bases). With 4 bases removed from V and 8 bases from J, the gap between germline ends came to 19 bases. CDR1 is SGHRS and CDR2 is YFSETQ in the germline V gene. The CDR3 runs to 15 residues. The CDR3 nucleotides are TGCGCCAGCAGCGTGGACTACCCACCTGACTATGAGCAGTTCTTC. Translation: CASSVDYPPDYEQFF. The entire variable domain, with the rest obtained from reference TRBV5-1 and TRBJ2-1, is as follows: KAGVTQTPRYLIKTRGQQVTLSCSPISGHRSVSWYQQTPGQGLQFLFEYFSETQRNKGNFPGRFSGRQFSNSRSEMNVSTLELGDSALYLCASSVDYPPDYEQFFGPGTRLTVL.

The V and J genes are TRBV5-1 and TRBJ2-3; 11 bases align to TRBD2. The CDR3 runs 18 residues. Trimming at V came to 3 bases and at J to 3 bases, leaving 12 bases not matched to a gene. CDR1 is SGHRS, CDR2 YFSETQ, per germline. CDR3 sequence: CASSSGGMTSGATDTQYF. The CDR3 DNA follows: TGCGCCAGCAGCTCCGGGGGGATGACTAGCGGGGCGACAGATACGCAGTATTTT.